These 21 T cell receptor beta chains originate from one sample sequenced in a study of blood T cell repertoires in COVID-19. The data were produced by immunoSEQ multiplex PCR, yet TCRdb's version contains in-frame clones alone and is incomplete. The table lists some 80,000 clones, around 84% of them singletons. The source material was peripheral blood. These receptors all stem from a woman of 80 years or more in a cohort sampled during active or convalescent COVID-19.

V usage is TRBV10-2 and J usage is TRBJ1-2; TRBD1 is a possible D gene (5 bases). V lost 3 bases and J lost 4, with 15 bases in between. In germline, CDR1 is WSHSY, CDR2 SAAADI. This CDR3 spans 15 amino acids. CDR3 sequence (DNA): TGCGCCAGCAGTGATGACGACAGTGCCACCTATGGCTACACCTTC. This gives the protein CASSDDDSATYGYTF.

This clone was seen only a few times. The chain has TRBV7-9 and TRBJ2-1, with 13 nucleotides matching TRBD2. The CDR3 spans 17 residues. The J segment lost 9 bases and the V segment lost 2 bases, leaving 10 bases of the junction unmatched. CDR1 is SEHNR and CDR2 is FQNEAQ in the germline V gene (reference sequence). As DNA, the CDR3 is TGTGCCAGCAGCTTATCAACTAGCGGGAGGGCCTGGGGTGAGCAGTTCTTC. Translation: CASSLSTSGRAWGEQFF. The complete variable domain, with remaining parts taken from reference TRBV7-9 and TRBJ2-1, reads DTGVSQNPRHKITKRGQNVTFRCDPISEHNRLYWYRQTLGQGPEFLTYFQNEAQLEKSRLLSDRFSAERPKGSFSTLEIQRTEQGDSAMYLCASSLSTSGRAWGEQFFGPGTRLTVL.

The CDR3 sequence: CASTPELAGSEGTDTQYF. The CDR3 bases are TGTGCCAGCACCCCCGAGCTAGCGGGATCAGAGGGGACAGATACGCAGTATTTT. This chain connects TRBV28 to TRBJ2-3; 9 positions match TRBD2. Trimming took 7 bases from V and 3 from J; bases not matched to a gene: 17. The V gene's germline CDR1 is MDHEN and CDR2 SYDVKM. This CDR3 region has 18 residues.

J is TRBJ1-5 and V is TRBV2; D unresolved. Germline assignment: CDR1 SNHLY and CDR2 FYNNEI. The CDR3 extends over 13 amino acids. The germline V and J ends were trimmed by 7 bases and 7 bases, with 14 bases remaining between them. CDR3: CASTSILIQPQHF. CDR3 nucleotides: TGTGCCAGCACGTCCATCCTAATCCAGCCCCAGCATTTT.

This chain links TRBV11-2 with TRBJ1-2; TRBD1 agrees at 8 bases. This CDR3 comprises 15 residues. The junction had 8 bases not matched to a gene; V was cut back by 4 bases and J by 4 bases. Germline V CDR1 and CDR2: SGHAT, FQNNGV. CDR3 nucleotide sequence: TGTGCCAGCAGCTCTCTGGACAGGGTCGGCTATGGCTACACCTTC. It encodes CASSSLDRVGYGYTF.

The V call is TRBV5-1, the J call TRBJ1-1, with D possibly being TRBD1 (6 bases). V gave up 4 bases and J gave up 9 bases, with 19 bases separating them. The CDR3 is 14 amino acids. Germline V gene lookup returns CDR1 SGHRS and CDR2 YFSETQ. In DNA form, the CDR3 reads TGCGCCAGCAGCCCCTCGGGTGCTGGGACACAAGCTTTCTTT. Residues: CASSPSGAGTQAFF.

This chain's CDR3 is CASRAYDRGDNQPQHF. In nucleotides, the CDR3 is TGTGCCAGCAGAGCCTACGACAGGGGGGACAATCAGCCCCAGCATTTT. The chain uses TRBV2 and TRBJ1-5; the match to TRBD1 covers 9 bases. Unmatched junction bases numbered 9, after V lost 6 bases and J lost 3 bases. The CDR3 consists of 16 residues. Germline V gene lookup returns CDR1 SNHLY and CDR2 FYNNEI.

The J gene is TRBJ1-5, the V gene TRBV2; D is unclear. Germline loops: CDR1 SNHLY, CDR2 FYNNEI. V lost 2 bases to trimming and J lost 0 bases, with 2 bases between them. The CDR3 sequence is 13 residues long. The CDR3 region is CASSEYSNQPQHF. The CDR3 DNA sequence: TGTGCCAGCAGTGAATATAGCAATCAGCCCCAGCATTTT.

V is TRBV24-1 and J is TRBJ1-2; D uncertain. This CDR3 is 13 amino acids long. V was cut by 2 bases and J by 7 bases, with 10 bases left in between. Germline values: CDR1 KGHDR, CDR2 SFDVKD. In DNA, the CDR3 is TGTGCCACCAGTGATTCTAACCCCGGTGGCTACACCTTC. This codes for CATSDSNPGGYTF.

The rearrangement joins TRBV29-1 to TRBJ1-2, with 8 bases aligning to TRBD1. Germline values: CDR1 SQVTM, CDR2 ANQGSEA. With V trimmed by 6 bases and J by 6 bases, 6 bases remained unmatched. The CDR3 length is 12 residues. CDR3 bases: TGCAGCGTCGCCAGGGGGCGGGATGGCTACACCTTC. Protein sequence: CSVARGRDGYTF.

The chain recombines TRBV5-1 with TRBJ2-7, with 10 bases fitting TRBD1. The junction had 3 bases not matched to a gene; V was cut back by 4 bases and J by 2 bases. This CDR3 spans 14 amino acids. The germline V gene has CDR1 SGHRS and CDR2 YFSETQ. The CDR3 protein is CASSDGQGAYEQYF. DNA of the CDR3: TGCGCCAGCAGCGACGGACAGGGGGCCTACGAGCAGTACTTC.

The genes are TRBV2 and TRBJ2-5, with D possibly matching TRBD2 (7 bases). Germline V gives CDR1 SNHLY, CDR2 FYNNEI. The CDR3 has 14 residues. V was trimmed by 5 bases and J by 5 bases, leaving 15 bases between them. The CDR3 bases are TGTGCCAGCAGTACCCAGGGGCGGGGGGAGACCCAGTACTTC. Its translation: CASSTQGRGETQYF.

This chain uses TRBV5-1 with TRBJ2-1; perhaps TRBD1 as D (5 bases). Trimming took 0 bases from V and 7 from J, leaving 8 bases between them. The CDR3 length is 13 residues. Germline V gene data show CDR1 as SGHRS and CDR2 as YFSETQ. This CDR3 is CASSLGQGNEQFF. In DNA form, the CDR3 reads TGCGCCAGCAGCTTGGGGCAGGGTAATGAGCAGTTCTTC.

The chain uses TRBV5-1 and TRBJ1-1, with 8 bases aligning to TRBD1. This CDR3 region has 14 residues. V lost 3 bases and J lost 1; bases outside the gene matches: 2. The germline V gene encodes CDR1 SGHRS and CDR2 YFSETQ. Here the CDR3 DNA reads TGCGCCAGCAGCTCGACAGGGGCGAACACTGAAGCTTTCTTT. It is translated as CASSSTGANTEAFF.

V usage is TRBV24-1 and J usage is TRBJ1-2, with 7 positions matching TRBD1. V shed 3 bases, J shed 4 bases, and the junction held 4 bases outside the gene matches. The CDR3 extends over 14 amino acids. Germline lookup yields CDR1 KGHDR and CDR2 SFDVKD. Here the CDR3 DNA reads TGTGCCACCAGTGATCCGGGACAGCTCTATGGCTACACCTTC. Translation gives CATSDPGQLYGYTF.

V usage is TRBV18 and J usage is TRBJ2-1, with 13 bases lining up with TRBD2. Germline values: CDR1 KGHSH, CDR2 LQKENI. V trimming: 1 base; J trimming: 7 bases; junction bases outside the gene matches: 7. This CDR3 has 17 amino acids. The CDR3 region has the DNA TGTGCCAGCTCACCACGGCTCGGGACTAGCGGGATGAATGAGCAGTTCTTC. Translated, it gives CASSPRLGTSGMNEQFF.

A few counts support this clone. V gene TRBV6-1 combines with J gene TRBJ1-6, with 9 bases that match TRBD1. Germline V CDR1 and CDR2: MNHNS, SASEGT. The CDR3 has 16 amino acids. V shed 6 bases, J shed 9 bases, and the junction held 12 bases outside the gene matches. CDR3 coding DNA: TGTGCCAGCAGAGAAACAGGGGGCGCGGCGGGTTCACCCCTCCACTTT. This translates into CASRETGGAAGSPLHF.

The chain joins TRBV19 to TRBJ2-3; D not certain. V gave up 5 bases and J gave up 0 bases, with 15 bases separating them. From germline, CDR1 is LNHDA and CDR2 SQIVND (reference sequence). This CDR3 spans 16 amino acids. CDR3 amino acids: CASSPPFTVSTDTQYF. DNA of the CDR3: TGTGCCAGTAGTCCCCCGTTTACAGTTAGCACAGATACGCAGTATTTT.

Written as DNA, the CDR3 is TGTGCCAGCAGTCCAGGGGGCAGCTATGGCTACACCTTC. Residues: CASSPGGSYGYTF. The chain joins TRBV28 to TRBJ1-2, with 8 bases aligning to TRBD1. The V gene's germline CDR1 is MDHEN and CDR2 SYDVKM. V lost 5 bases and J lost 4; bases outside the gene matches: 3. The CDR3 runs to 13 residues.

This clone was detected a few times. The V call is TRBV24-1, the J call TRBJ2-2; 7 positions match TRBD2. The CDR3 consists of 15 residues. The germline V gene has CDR1 KGHDR and CDR2 SFDVKD. With V trimmed by 5 bases and J by 5 bases, 7 bases remained unmatched. CDR3 in amino acids: CATSAAGVRTGELFF. CDR3 DNA: TGTGCCACCAGTGCGGCGGGAGTCCGGACCGGGGAGCTGTTTTTT.

This clone was counted once. The gene calls are TRBV11-2 and TRBJ2-1; tentative D call: TRBD1 (5 bases). The V end lost 0 bases, the J end lost 2 bases, and 5 bases lay between the germline ends. Looked up from germline, CDR1 is SGHAT and CDR2 is FQNNGV. The CDR3 contains 14 residues. CDR3 loop: CASSLDRAYNEQFF. CDR3 bases: TGTGCCAGCAGCTTAGACAGGGCCTACAATGAGCAGTTCTTC.